The sequence of this T cell receptor beta chain was determined in a study of spatial heterogeneity in lung cancer. TCRdb reprocessed the 5' RACE reads via MiXCR and lists one record per CDR3 protein. The data contain roughly 70,000 distinct CDR3 sequences, more than 10% of them singletons. Time point meaning: sample taken at primary tumor resection. Tumor, nontumor lung or frozen PBMC supplied whole RNA, sequenced without sorting. This clonotype was recorded many times. This clonotype was obtained from a male donor with early-stage non-small cell lung cancer. Material: PBMCs, obtained at surgery.

The CDR3 here is CASSLPPGDTEAFF. The CDR3 nucleotides are TGTGCCAGCAGTTTACCCCCAGGTGACACTGAAGCTTTCTTT. The gene calls are TRBV12-3 or TRBV12-4 and TRBJ1-1; no clear D. The CDR3 consists of 14 residues. Trimming shortened V by 2 bases and J by 3 bases, and 10 bases separated the two germline ends.